The 6 T cell receptor beta chains reported below all come from one sample, sequenced in a study of T-cell reconstitution after alpha-beta-depleted transplantation in children. The library targeted TCRbeta and was prepared with unique molecular identifiers. TCRdb redid the calling of the PCR reads with MiXCR, one entry per CDR3 protein. The sample lists about 350,000 distinct CDR3 sequences, 15% to 20% occurring once. The sequencing used PBMCs, mostly from graft donor cells, collected 360 days after TCRalphabeta/CD19-depleted stem cell transplant. These receptors all stem from a male patient aged 2-15 years who had a stem cell transplant for acute lymphoblastic leukemia, so the T cells may come from the graft donor.

The rearrangement uses TRBV28 and TRBJ1-1; possibly TRBD1 for D (5 bases). CDR3 length: 12 amino acids. V dropped 3 bases and J dropped 11 bases, with 13 bases sitting between them. Germline CDR1 and CDR2: MDHEN and SYDVKM. The CDR3 here is CASSFRWAGAFF. The CDR3 region has the DNA TGTGCCAGCAGTTTCCGGTGGGCAGGGGCTTTCTTT.

The rearrangement links TRBV15 to TRBJ1-2, with D unresolved. The length of the CDR3 is 14 residues. Between the trimmed V and J ends, which lost 0 bases and 6 bases, there was a span of 11 bases. CDR1 is LNHNV and CDR2 is YYDKDF in the germline V gene (reference sequence). This CDR3 reads CATSRDHPVDGYTF. CDR3 DNA: TGTGCCACCAGCAGAGATCACCCGGTGGATGGCTACACCTTC.

This clonotype was seen more than once but under ten times. For the CDR3, the DNA is TGTGCCAGCACCGCAGGGAGACGTTCCTACGAGCAGTACTTC. Its protein is CASTAGRRSYEQYF. The chain links TRBV12-3 or TRBV12-4 to TRBJ2-7; D is possibly TRBD1 or TRBD2 (5 bases each). With 7 bases removed from V and 1 base from J, the gap between germline ends came to 14 bases. CDR3 length: 14 amino acids.

The chain carries TRBV28 and TRBJ2-7; TRBD1 matches 9 bases. V shed 3 bases and J 3 bases; nucleotides not matched to a gene: 12. The germline CDR1 and CDR2 sequences are MDHEN and SYDVKM. The CDR3 is 17 amino acids. The CDR3 here is CASSFRMWDREGYEQYF. DNA for the CDR3: TGTGCCAGCAGTTTCAGGATGTGGGACAGGGAGGGCTACGAGCAGTACTTC.

The table lists this clonotype with many counts. The gene calls are TRBV12-3 or TRBV12-4 and TRBJ2-1; maybe TRBD1 (5 bases). Trimming removed 7 bases from V and 6 bases from J, with 13 bases in between. The CDR3 is 13 residues long. The CDR3 DNA follows: TGTGCCAGCACCGCCTGGGGCGCCAATGAGCAGTTCTTC. Translated, it gives CASTAWGANEQFF.

This clonotype was seen more than once but under ten times. This chain uses TRBV7-9 with TRBJ2-1; 7 bases are shared with TRBD2. The V gene end was trimmed by 3 bases and the J gene end by 5 bases; junction bases not matched to a gene: 7. Germline V lookup: CDR1 SEHNR, CDR2 FQNEAQ (reference sequence). The CDR3 runs to 15 residues. In DNA form, the CDR3 reads TGTGCCAGCAGCTTCCGTCCTAGCGGACACAATGAGCAGTTCTTC. Translated, it gives CASSFRPSGHNEQFF.